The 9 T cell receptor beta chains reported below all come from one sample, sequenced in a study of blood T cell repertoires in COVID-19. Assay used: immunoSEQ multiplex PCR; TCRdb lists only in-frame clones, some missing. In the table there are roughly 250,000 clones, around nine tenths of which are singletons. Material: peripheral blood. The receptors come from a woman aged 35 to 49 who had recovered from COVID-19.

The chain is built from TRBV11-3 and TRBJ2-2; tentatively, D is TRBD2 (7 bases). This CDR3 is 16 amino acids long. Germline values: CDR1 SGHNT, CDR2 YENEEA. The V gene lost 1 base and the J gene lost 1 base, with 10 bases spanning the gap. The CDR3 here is CASSLAGGLNTGELFF. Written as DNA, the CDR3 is TGTGCCAGCAGCTTAGCGGGGGGCCTGAACACCGGGGAGCTGTTTTTT.

The CDR3 here is CASSPRGQGSLSYNEQFF. In DNA, the CDR3 is TGTGCCAGCTCACCACGGGGTCAGGGCAGCCTATCCTACAATGAGCAGTTCTTC. The V gene is TRBV18, the J gene TRBJ2-1, with a weak D call TRBD1 (5 bases). V lost 1 base and J lost 1, with 17 bases in between. The CDR3 has 18 amino acids. In germline, CDR1 is KGHSH, CDR2 LQKENI.

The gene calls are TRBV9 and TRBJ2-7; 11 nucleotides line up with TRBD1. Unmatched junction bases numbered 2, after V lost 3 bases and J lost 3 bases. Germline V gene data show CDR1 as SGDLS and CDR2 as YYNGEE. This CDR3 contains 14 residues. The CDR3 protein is CASSGDRGNYEQYF. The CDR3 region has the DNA TGTGCCAGCAGCGGGGACAGGGGGAACTACGAGCAGTACTTC.

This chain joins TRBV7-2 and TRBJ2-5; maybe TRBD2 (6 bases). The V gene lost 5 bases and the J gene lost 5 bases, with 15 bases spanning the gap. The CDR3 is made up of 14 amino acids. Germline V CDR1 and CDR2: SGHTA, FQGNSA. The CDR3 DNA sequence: TGTGCCAGCAGCGTCCTGGGACTTGGGGAGACCCAGTACTTC. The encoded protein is CASSVLGLGETQYF. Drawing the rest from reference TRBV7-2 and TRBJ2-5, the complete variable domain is GAGVSQSPSNKVTEKGKDVELRCDPISGHTALYWYRQSLGQGLEFLIYFQGNSAPDKSGLPSDRFSAERTGGSVSTLTIQRTQQEDSAVYLCASSVLGLGETQYFGPGTRLLVL.

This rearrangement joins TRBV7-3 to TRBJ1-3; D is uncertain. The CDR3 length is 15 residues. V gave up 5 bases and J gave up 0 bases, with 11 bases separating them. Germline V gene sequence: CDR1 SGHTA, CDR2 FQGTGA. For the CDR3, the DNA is TGTGCCAGCAGCCTCAATTCCGGCTCTGGAAACACCATATATTTT. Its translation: CASSLNSGSGNTIYF.

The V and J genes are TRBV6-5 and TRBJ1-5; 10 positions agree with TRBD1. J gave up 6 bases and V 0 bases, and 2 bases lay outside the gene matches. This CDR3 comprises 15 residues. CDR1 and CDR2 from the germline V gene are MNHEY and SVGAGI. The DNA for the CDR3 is TGTGCCAGCAGTTACTCTGGGACAGGGGTTCAGCCCCAGCATTTT. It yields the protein CASSYSGTGVQPQHF.

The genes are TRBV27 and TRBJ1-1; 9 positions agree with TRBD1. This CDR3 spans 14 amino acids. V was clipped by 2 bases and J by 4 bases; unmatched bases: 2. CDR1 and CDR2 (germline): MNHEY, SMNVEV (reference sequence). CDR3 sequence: CASSLGTGLTEAFF. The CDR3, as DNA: TGTGCCAGCAGTTTAGGGACAGGGCTCACTGAAGCTTTCTTT.

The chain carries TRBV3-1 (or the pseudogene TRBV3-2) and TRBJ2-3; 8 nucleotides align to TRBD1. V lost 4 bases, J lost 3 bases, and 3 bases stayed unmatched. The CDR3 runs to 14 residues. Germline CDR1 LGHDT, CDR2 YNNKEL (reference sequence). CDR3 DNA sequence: TGTGCCAGCAGCCTGGGGACAGGAACAGATACGCAGTATTTT. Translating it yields CASSLGTGTDTQYF.

The CDR3: CASSPQGGFSSYEQYF. CDR3 bases: TGTGCCAGCTCACCACAAGGCGGATTCAGCTCCTACGAGCAGTACTTC. The chain has TRBV18 and TRBJ2-7; unclear D gene. Per germline, CDR1 KGHSH and CDR2 LQKENI. V lost 1 base and J 0 bases, leaving 13 bases between the germline ends. The CDR3 length is 16 residues. Based on the CDR3 plus reference TRBV18 and TRBJ2-7, the full variable domain is NAGVMQNPRHLVRRRGQEARLRCSPMKGHSHVYWYRQLPEEGLKFMVYLQKENIIDESGMPKERFSAEFPKEGPSILRIQQVVRGDSAAYFCASSPQGGFSSYEQYFGPGTRLTVT.